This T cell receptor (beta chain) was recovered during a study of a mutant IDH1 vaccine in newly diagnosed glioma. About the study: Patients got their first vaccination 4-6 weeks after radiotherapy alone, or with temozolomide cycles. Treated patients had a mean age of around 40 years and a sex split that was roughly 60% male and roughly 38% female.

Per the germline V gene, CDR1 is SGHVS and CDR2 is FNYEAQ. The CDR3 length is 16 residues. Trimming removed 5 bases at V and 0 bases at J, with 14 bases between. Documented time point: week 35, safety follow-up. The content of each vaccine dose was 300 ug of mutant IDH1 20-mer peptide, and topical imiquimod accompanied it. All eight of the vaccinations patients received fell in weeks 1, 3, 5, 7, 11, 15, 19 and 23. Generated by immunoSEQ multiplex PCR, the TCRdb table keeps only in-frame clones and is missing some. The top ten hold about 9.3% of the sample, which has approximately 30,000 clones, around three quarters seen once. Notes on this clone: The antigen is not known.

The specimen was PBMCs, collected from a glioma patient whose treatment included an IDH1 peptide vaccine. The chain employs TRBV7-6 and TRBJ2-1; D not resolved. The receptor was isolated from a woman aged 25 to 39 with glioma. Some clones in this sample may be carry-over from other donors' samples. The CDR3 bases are TGTGCCAGCAGCCCAAACATTCTAAGCTCCTACAATGAGCAGTTCTTC. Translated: CASSPNILSSYNEQFF.